What follows are 15 T cell receptor beta chains derived from one specimen sequenced in a study of blood T cell repertoires in COVID-19. The assay was immunoSEQ multiplex PCR, and TCRdb's table has in-frame clones only and misses some. The sample holds about 310,000 clones, around 87% seen once. The specimen sequenced was peripheral blood. The source of these receptors is a man in his 70s with acute or convalescent COVID-19.

The V call is TRBV30, the J call TRBJ2-4, with 8 positions matching TRBD1. Germline-derived CDR1 and CDR2 are GTSNPN and SVGIG (reference sequence). V lost 1 base and J lost 0; bases outside the gene matches: 5. The CDR3 is made up of 16 amino acids. CDR3 region: CAWSGWDRLAKNIQYF. In DNA form, the CDR3 reads TGTGCCTGGAGTGGGTGGGACAGGCTAGCCAAAAACATTCAGTACTTC.

V usage is TRBV3-1 (or the pseudogene TRBV3-2) and J usage is TRBJ2-5; the match to TRBD2 covers 8 bases. Germline CDR1 is LGHDT and CDR2 is YNNKEL (reference sequence). This CDR3 has 16 amino acids. The V gene end was trimmed by 5 bases and the J gene end by 2 bases; junction bases not matched to a gene: 10. The CDR3 is CASSYRTSLTQETQYF. The CDR3 bases are TGTGCCAGCAGCTATAGGACTAGCCTTACACAAGAGACCCAGTACTTC.

The V call is TRBV10-3, the J call TRBJ2-7; weak D call: TRBD1 (5 bases). Germline-derived CDR1 and CDR2 are ENHRY and SYGVKD. Trimming cost V 6 bases and J 5 bases, with 17 bases left between them. The CDR3 spans 14 residues. The CDR3 sequence is CAIRGQGRVDEQYF. The CDR3 region has the DNA TGTGCCATCAGGGGGCAGGGTCGGGTCGACGAGCAGTACTTC.

This chain links TRBV24-1 with TRBJ2-1; 9 nucleotides align to TRBD2. The CDR3 totals 15 residues. Germline CDR1 is KGHDR and CDR2 is SFDVKD. J was trimmed by 7 bases and V by 0 bases; bases with no gene match: 3. CDR3 region: CATSDLSSGGNEQFF. CDR3 bases: TGTGCCACCAGTGATTTGTCCAGCGGGGGGAATGAGCAGTTCTTC.

This clone was seen only once. A read error may explain this, as a much larger clone is one base away. The gene calls are TRBV4-2 and TRBJ1-1, with D uncertain. Germline CDR1 LGHNA, CDR2 YNFKEQ. The CDR3 totals 13 residues. Trimming cost V 0 bases and J 5 bases, with 7 bases left between them. The CDR3 DNA is TGTGCCAGCAGCCAAGATCTGAGGACTGAAGCTTTCTTT. Residues: CASSQDLRTEAFF.

The V call is TRBV7-9, the J call TRBJ1-1; D uncertain. Germline loops: CDR1 SEHNR, CDR2 FQNEAQ (reference sequence). The CDR3 loop spans 14 amino acids. V dropped 1 base and J dropped 4 bases, with 10 bases sitting between them. CDR3 DNA: TGTGCCAGCAGCTTAGGACTTTTCGGCACTGAAGCTTTCTTT. The encoded protein is CASSLGLFGTEAFF. Full variable domain (outside the CDR3, taken from reference TRBV7-9 and TRBJ1-1): DTGVSQNPRHKITKRGQNVTFRCDPISEHNRLYWYRQTLGQGPEFLTYFQNEAQLEKSRLLSDRFSAERPKGSFSTLEIQRTEQGDSAMYLCASSLGLFGTEAFFGQGTRLTVV.

In DNA form, the CDR3 reads TGTGCCAGCAGTATAGCGGGGGGCACAGATACGCAGTATTTT. Protein sequence: CASSIAGGTDTQYF. The chain carries TRBV6-5 and TRBJ2-3; TRBD2 agrees at 9 bases. The CDR3 has 14 amino acids. V gave up 5 bases and J gave up 1 base; unmatched junction bases: 1. Germline lookup yields CDR1 MNHEY and CDR2 SVGAGI.

The chain links TRBV10-3 to TRBJ2-1; a possible D gene is TRBD2 (6 bases). Germline V gene sequence: CDR1 ENHRY, CDR2 SYGVKD. The CDR3 contains 15 residues. V lost 3 bases to trimming and J lost 4 bases, with 13 bases between them. The CDR3 region has the DNA TGTGCCATCAGTGACCCGGCGGGAAAGTACAATGAGCAGTTCTTC. Translation: CAISDPAGKYNEQFF.

Worth noting for this clone: Other DNA sequences of this sample code for an identical CDR3. The chain joins TRBV9 to TRBJ2-7; 8 bases are a match to TRBD1. The CDR3 runs 14 residues. Germline V gene lookup returns CDR1 SGDLS and CDR2 YYNGEE. V gave up 0 bases and J gave up 4 bases; unmatched junction bases: 3. The CDR3, as DNA: TGTGCCAGCAGCGTAGGGCAGGGGGCTTACGAGCAGTACTTC. Translated, it gives CASSVGQGAYEQYF.

Concerning this clone itself: This CDR3 is also generated by other DNA sequences in the sample. This CDR3 is CASSQASGNQPQHF. The CDR3 DNA reads TGTGCCAGCAGCCAAGCTTCTGGCAATCAGCCCCAGCATTTT. The V call is TRBV3-1 (or the pseudogene TRBV3-2), the J call TRBJ1-5; no clear D. Trimming cost V 1 base and J 2 bases, with 6 bases left between them. CDR1 and CDR2 from the germline V gene are LGHDT and YNNKEL (reference sequence). This CDR3 contains 14 residues.

This chain joins TRBV27 and TRBJ2-1; maybe TRBD1 (8 bases). CDR1 and CDR2 from the germline V gene are MNHEY and SMNVEV (reference sequence). The CDR3 spans 16 residues. The V end was cut by 4 bases, the J end by 0 bases, with 13 bases between. The CDR3 reads CASSSHRGGSYNEQFF. In nucleotides, the CDR3 is TGTGCCAGCAGTTCCCACAGGGGGGGCTCCTACAATGAGCAGTTCTTC.

This chain connects TRBV30 to TRBJ1-2; D is ambiguous. This CDR3 has 12 amino acids. Germline CDR1 GTSNPN, CDR2 SVGIG (reference sequence). The V end was cut by 1 base, the J end by 2 bases, with 5 bases between. The CDR3 region has the DNA TGTGCCTGGAGTGGGCCGAACTATGGCTACACCTTC. It is translated as CAWSGPNYGYTF.

The chain recombines TRBV7-9 with TRBJ1-2; tentative D call: TRBD1 (5 bases). CDR3 size: 15 residues. Per the germline V gene, CDR1 is SEHNR and CDR2 is FQNEAQ (reference sequence). Trimming removed 7 bases at V and 2 bases at J, with 17 bases between. Written as DNA, the CDR3 is TGTGCCAGCACCCGACAACAGGTCCCGAACTATGGCTACACCTTC. This sequence encodes CASTRQQVPNYGYTF.

The chain recombines TRBV6-2 or TRBV6-3 with TRBJ2-7; 12 positions match TRBD2. Trimming removed 5 bases from V and 3 bases from J; junction bases left unmatched: 8. Per the germline V gene, CDR1 is MNHEY and CDR2 is SVGEGT. The length of the CDR3 is 16 residues. The CDR3 coding sequence is TGTGCCAGCAGTCCCGTCCGGACTAGCGGGAACTACGAGCAGTACTTC. Protein: CASSPVRTSGNYEQYF.

CDR3 loop: CASSTQGGGNQPQHF. CDR3 DNA: TGTGCCAGCAGTACCCAGGGAGGGGGCAATCAGCCCCAGCATTTT. The gene calls are TRBV7-2 and TRBJ1-5; D is perhaps TRBD1 (5 bases). Germline-derived CDR1 and CDR2 are SGHTA and FQGNSA. The ends were cut back, 6 bases at V and 2 bases at J, with 14 bases in the middle. The CDR3 runs 15 residues.